Sequencing of this TCR beta chain was carried out in a study of T cells in localized non-small cell lung cancer. TCRdb's table, derived via immunoSEQ multiplex PCR, lists solely in-frame clones and lacks some. Among more than 2,000 clones listed, around 20% were seen once. V shed 3 bases and J shed 5 bases, with 16 bases lying between them. CDR3 length equals 15 residues. Germline V gene sequence: CDR1 MGHDK, CDR2 SYGVNS. This chain joins TRBV25-1 and TRBJ2-5; possible D gene TRBD2, 7 bases. The sequence was collected from a man aged 40 to 75 with stage I lung adenocarcinoma. The specimen comprised lung tumor tissue, sampled before any cancer treatment. Here the CDR3 reads CASSDTGRVGETQYF. In DNA, the CDR3 is TGTGCCAGCAGTGATACAGGGAGGGTGGGCGAGACCCAGTACTTC.